Following are 24 T cell receptor beta chains from one sample sequenced in a study of beta chain features in type 1 diabetes. Study outcomes and limitations: TCRB CDR3s from Type 1 diabetes patients were moderately but significantly shorter in all four CD4+ subsets.

As every portion of the isolated RNA was reverse transcribed, the sequencing read expressed TCRB transcripts. This table comes from immunoSEQ multiplex PCR, and its TCRdb copy is limited to in-frame clones, with some not included. The sample has 400,000 or so clones; around 9.6% are singletons. The antigens of these receptors remain unknown. Material: central memory CD4+ T cells from blood. The receptors here all came from a young man with type 1 diabetes.

V and J are TRBV25-1 and TRBJ2-6; D remains ambiguous. Germline CDR1 MGHDK, CDR2 SYGVNS. Trimming pared 3 bases from V and 0 bases from J, leaving 6 bases between. The CDR3 extends over 15 amino acids. In DNA, the CDR3 is TGTGCCAGCAGTGAGGGCTACTCTGGGGCCAACGTCCTGACTTTC. Translated: CASSEGYSGANVLTF. Complete variable domain (other parts from reference TRBV25-1 and TRBJ2-6): EADIYQTPRYLVIGTGKKITLECSQTMGHDKMYWYQQDPGMELHLIHYSYGVNSTEKGDLSSESTVSRIRTEHFPLTLESARPSHTSQYLCASSEGYSGANVLTFGAGSRLTVL.

This clone was seen at least ten times. The rearrangement links TRBV20-1 to TRBJ2-7; no clear D gene. This CDR3 contains 11 residues. V lost 4 bases and J lost 2, with 6 bases in between. Germline V gene data show CDR1 as DFQATT and CDR2 as SNEGSKA (reference sequence). CDR3 region: CSAKRAYEQYF. Here the CDR3 DNA reads TGCAGTGCTAAACGGGCCTACGAGCAGTACTTC.

This clone was counted only a few times. The chain is built from TRBV5-1 and TRBJ2-7, with 7 nucleotides matching TRBD1. The length of the CDR3 is 15 residues. Germline assignment: CDR1 SGHRS and CDR2 YFSETQ. J lost 2 bases, V lost 1 base, and 6 bases had no gene match. The CDR3, as DNA: TGCGCCAGCAGCTTGCAACAGGGGACGCCCTACGAGCAGTACTTC. Residues: CASSLQQGTPYEQYF. The variable domain in full, completed from reference TRBV5-1 and TRBJ2-7, reads KAGVTQTPRYLIKTRGQQVTLSCSPISGHRSVSWYQQTPGQGLQFLFEYFSETQRNKGNFPGRFSGRQFSNSRSEMNVSTLELGDSALYLCASSLQQGTPYEQYFGPGTRLTVT.

The chain links TRBV28 to TRBJ1-2; 7 nucleotides match TRBD1. The length of the CDR3 is 15 residues. V lost 6 bases, J lost 4 bases, and 11 bases stayed unmatched. Germline V gives CDR1 MDHEN, CDR2 SYDVKM. The CDR3 nucleotides are TGTGCCAGCAGCTGGACAGGCCACCCCGCCTATGGCTACACCTTC. This codes for CASSWTGHPAYGYTF.

This clone has just a few counts. Other DNA variants within this sample encode the same CDR3. The rearrangement uses TRBV19 and TRBJ2-3; D is perhaps TRBD2 (5 bases). Germline CDR1 LNHDA, CDR2 SQIVND (reference sequence). V lost 0 bases and J lost 1, with 8 bases in between. CDR3 length: 15 amino acids. DNA of the CDR3: TGTGCCAGTAGTATAGAGGGTAGCGGCACAGATACGCAGTATTTT. Protein: CASSIEGSGTDTQYF.

This clone has only a few counts. The chain carries TRBV4-1 and TRBJ2-1; D is ambiguous. V gave up 1 base and J gave up 4 bases, with 14 bases separating them. Looked up from germline, CDR1 is MGHRA and CDR2 is YSYEKL. The CDR3 has 16 residues. The DNA of the CDR3 is TGCGCCAGCAGCCAAGTGAAGGCTCAATCGTACAATGAGCAGTTCTTC. It encodes CASSQVKAQSYNEQFF.

Details on this clone: One junction end does not reproduce the germline sequence, and a read error may be involved. Other DNA sequences in this sample translate to the same CDR3. The genes are TRBV18 and TRBJ1-5, with 7 bases that match TRBD1. The germline V gene encodes CDR1 KGHSH and CDR2 LQKENI. This CDR3 spans 14 amino acids. CDR3 residues: CASSGTVSNQPQHF. The CDR3 nucleotides read TGTGCCAGCTCGGGGACAGTTAGCAATCAGCCCCAACATTTT.

This clone was seen many times. The J gene is TRBJ1-3, the V gene TRBV10-3, with no clear D. Looked up from germline, CDR1 is ENHRY and CDR2 is SYGVKD. Trimming pared 2 bases from V and 1 base from J, leaving 6 bases between. The CDR3 runs to 14 residues. The CDR3: CAISETDSGNTIYF. The DNA for the CDR3 is TGTGCCATCAGTGAGACCGATTCTGGAAACACCATATATTTT.

Of note for this clone: Other DNA variants within this sample encode the same CDR3. The chain has TRBV30 and TRBJ1-1, with 7 bases identical to TRBD1. The V and J ends lost 3 bases and 2 bases, in that order; junction bases with no gene match: 3. The length of the CDR3 is 13 residues. The germline V gene has CDR1 GTSNPN and CDR2 SVGIG (reference sequence). The CDR3 DNA reads TGTGCCTGGAGCCGGGACAGCAACACTGAAGCTTTCTTT. Translated: CAWSRDSNTEAFF.

V is TRBV28 and J is TRBJ1-2; TRBD1 matches 9 bases. V was clipped by 7 bases and J by 5 bases; unmatched bases: 8. The CDR3 covers 14 residues. In germline, CDR1 is MDHEN, CDR2 SYDVKM. The CDR3 sequence is CASTEDRGGYGYTF. The CDR3 DNA reads as TGTGCCAGCACCGAGGACAGGGGAGGGTATGGCTACACCTTC.

This clone showed up many times. The chain links TRBV28 to TRBJ1-1, with no clear D. This CDR3 region has 16 residues. In germline, CDR1 is MDHEN, CDR2 SYDVKM. V lost 1 base, J lost 0 bases, and 12 bases lay in between. CDR3: CASSLSPSLLNTEAFF. The CDR3 coding sequence is TGTGCCAGCAGTTTATCCCCCTCCCTATTGAACACTGAAGCTTTCTTT.

The chain joins TRBV30 to TRBJ2-3; TRBD1 is a possible D gene (5 bases). V dropped 0 bases and J dropped 4 bases, with 11 bases sitting between them. The CDR3 sequence is 14 residues long. Germline CDR1 is GTSNPN and CDR2 is SVGIG (reference sequence). The DNA for the CDR3 is TGTGCCTGGAGTGTAGGTCAGGGCTCAGATACGCAGTATTTT. Its translation: CAWSVGQGSDTQYF.

This clone was recorded only once. A much larger clone differs from this one at a single base, so this may be a read error. Other DNA sequences in this sample translate to the same CDR3. The chain links TRBV18 to TRBJ2-6; TRBD1 agrees at 12 bases. This CDR3 is built from 16 residues. With V trimmed by 6 bases and J by 4 bases, 4 bases remained unmatched. The germline V gene has CDR1 KGHSH and CDR2 LQKENI. CDR3 sequence (DNA): TGTGCCAGCTCCGTGGGACAGGGGGCGGGGGCCAACGTCCTGACTTTC. Translated: CASSVGQGAGANVLTF.

This clone has at least ten counts. The rearrangement links TRBV7-6 to TRBJ2-2; TRBD2 might be the D (6 bases). Trimming shortened V by 1 base and J by 4 bases, and 10 bases separated the two germline ends. The CDR3 consists of 15 residues. The germline CDR1 and CDR2 sequences are SGHVS and FNYEAQ. Written as DNA, the CDR3 is TGTGCCAGCAGCTTAGGGGGGGAAGGCACCGGGGAGCTGTTTTTT. Translated: CASSLGGEGTGELFF.

This clone turned up a few times. V is TRBV29-1 and J is TRBJ2-2, with 12 bases fitting TRBD1. The CDR3 is 18 residues long. CDR1 and CDR2 from the germline V gene are SQVTM and ANQGSEA. With V trimmed by 8 bases and J by 5 bases, 18 bases remained unmatched. CDR3 in DNA: TGCAGCACCCCACATACCGGGACAGGGGGCTTAGGTACCGGGGAGCTGTTTTTT. This sequence encodes CSTPHTGTGGLGTGELFF.

The chain combines TRBV7-2 with TRBJ1-4, with a weak D call TRBD1 (5 bases). The CDR3 loop spans 15 amino acids. Trimming stripped 5 bases from V and 3 bases from J, with 13 bases between. The germline V gene encodes CDR1 SGHTA and CDR2 FQGNSA. The CDR3 spells CASSDQGAPNEKLFF. The CDR3, as DNA: TGTGCCAGCAGCGACCAGGGTGCGCCTAATGAAAAACTGTTTTTT.

This clone occurred a few times. The V gene is TRBV11-3, the J gene TRBJ2-7, with a weak D call TRBD1 (5 bases). The germline gives CDR1 SGHNT, CDR2 YENEEA. Deletions cut 0 bases from V and 3 bases from J, with 9 bases between. This CDR3 has 14 residues. The CDR3 nucleotides are TGTGCCAGCAGCTTAGACGGACACGTCTACGAGCAGTACTTC. It translates to CASSLDGHVYEQYF.

On this clone: This CDR3 is also generated by other DNA sequences in the sample. The chain carries TRBV4-1 and TRBJ1-5; 8 bases map to TRBD1. Trimming at V came to 4 bases and at J to 4 bases, leaving 6 bases not matched to a gene. There are 15 residues in the CDR3. The germline V gene encodes CDR1 MGHRA and CDR2 YSYEKL. The DNA of the CDR3 is TGCGCCAGCAGCCCCCTCTGGACAGGGAATCAGCCCCAGCATTTT. Its protein is CASSPLWTGNQPQHF.

The chain joins TRBV5-6 to TRBJ2-7; 11 bases agree with TRBD1. Germline loops: CDR1 SGHDT, CDR2 YYEEEE. Unmatched junction bases numbered 5, after V lost 5 bases and J lost 4 bases. The CDR3 runs 14 residues. The CDR3 DNA reads as TGTGCCAGCAGACGGACAGGGGGCGGATACGAGCAGTACTTC. It yields the protein CASRRTGGGYEQYF.

The rearrangement joins TRBV28 to TRBJ2-7; 8 positions match TRBD2. This CDR3 has 15 amino acids. V was pared by 7 bases and J by 1 base, with 9 bases of the junction left unmatched. Germline V lookup: CDR1 MDHEN, CDR2 SYDVKM. DNA for the CDR3: TGTGCCAGCATTCCGGCGACTAGCGTGTCCTACGAGCAGTACTTC. It is translated as CASIPATSVSYEQYF.

This clone has more than one count but fewer than ten. V usage is TRBV4-3 and J usage is TRBJ2-1; weak D call: TRBD1 (6 bases). The ends were cut back, 4 bases at V and 3 bases at J, with 16 bases in the middle. Germline CDR1 LGHNA, CDR2 YSLEER. CDR3 length: 16 residues. CDR3 DNA: TGCGCCAGCAGCCGCCAACATAGGACAGACTACAATGAGCAGTTCTTC. This encodes CASSRQHRTDYNEQFF.

This clone was counted between two and nine times. This chain links TRBV27 with TRBJ2-2; TRBD1 matches at 7 bases. The germline CDR1 and CDR2 sequences are MNHEY and SMNVEV (reference sequence). The CDR3 loop spans 15 amino acids. Trimming removed 5 bases from V and 1 base from J; junction bases left unmatched: 4. CDR3 nucleotide sequence: TGTGCCAGCAGTCTGCGGACAGGGAACACCGGGGAGCTGTTTTTT. Its protein is CASSLRTGNTGELFF.

There are a few counts of this clone. This chain links TRBV4-1 with TRBJ2-7; D tentatively reads TRBD1 or TRBD2 (5 bases each). From germline, CDR1 is MGHRA and CDR2 YSYEKL. CDR3 length: 15 residues. With 4 bases removed from V and 3 bases from J, the gap between germline ends came to 16 bases. The CDR3 sequence is CASSPTGTTFYEQYF. The DNA of the CDR3 is TGCGCCAGCAGCCCGACTGGGACCACCTTCTACGAGCAGTACTTC.

This clone was detected a few times. The CDR3 DNA reads as TGTGCCAGCAGTTTAGGGGCTAGCGGGAGAGATGAGCAGTTCTTC. This codes for CASSLGASGRDEQFF. This chain links TRBV28 with TRBJ2-1; 10 bases fit TRBD2. With 2 bases clipped from V and 8 bases from J, the junction kept 6 bases outside the gene matches. This CDR3 region has 15 residues. Germline V gene sequence: CDR1 MDHEN, CDR2 SYDVKM.